Described below is a single TCR beta chain sequence and its context. Its antigen is not known. The data stem from a study of T cell responses to AZD1222 COVID-19 vaccine. The study, taken as a whole, reports: Only a handful of people who got AZD1222 tested seropositive at baseline. It should be noted that donors were predominantly white British and more often female, and clonal diversity was possibly underestimated. CD4 TCRs associated with vaccination spanned spike, dominating at 160-218 and 743-854.

Measured with immunoSEQ multiplex PCR; TCRdb has only the in-frame clones, and not every one. Here the sample spans about 110,000 clones, around 90% being singletons. V lost 0 bases to trimming and J lost 4 bases, with 7 bases between them. Germline V lookup: CDR1 GTSNPN, CDR2 SVGIG (reference sequence). CDR3 length equals 13 residues. Sequencing used peripheral blood, obtained on day 0 of MenACWY control vaccination. The chain uses TRBV30 and TRBJ2-1; D gene unclear. The receptor was isolated from an adult in good health. CDR3 sequence (DNA): TGTGCCTGGAGTGTTGCCAGTTACAATGAGCAGTTCTTC. Its translation is CAWSVASYNEQFF.